The next 19 T cell receptor beta chains were all read from a single sample in a study of blood T cell repertoires in COVID-19. Assay used: immunoSEQ multiplex PCR; TCRdb lists only in-frame clones, some missing. The repertoire includes some 75,000 clones, 75% to 90% of them detected once, and just under 0.6% sits in the top ten. The source material was peripheral blood. The origin of the receptors is a man between 60 and 70 years old with acute or convalescent COVID-19.

This clone came up a few times. The chain has TRBV5-6 and TRBJ1-5, with TRBD1 identical over 7 bases. This CDR3 has 16 residues. Germline values: CDR1 SGHDT, CDR2 YYEEEE. The trim removed 0 bases at V and 4 bases at J, leaving 7 bases unmatched. The CDR3: CASSLDGGGRNQPQHF. DNA of the CDR3: TGTGCCAGCAGCTTGGACGGAGGGGGCCGGAATCAGCCCCAGCATTTT.

The V gene is TRBV19, the J gene TRBJ1-2; D uncertain. The CDR3 sequence is 13 residues long. The germline V and J ends were trimmed by 5 bases and 8 bases, with 15 bases remaining between them. Germline assignment: CDR1 LNHDA and CDR2 SQIVND (reference sequence). The DNA of the CDR3 is TGTGCCAGTAGTTCGCAGGTTGCCCTCGGCTACACCTTC. As protein: CASSSQVALGYTF.

The rearrangement links TRBV6-5 to TRBJ1-4; 7 bases map to TRBD1. Trimming at V came to 5 bases and at J to 7 bases, leaving 10 bases not matched to a gene. The CDR3 is made up of 15 amino acids. Germline V CDR1 and CDR2: MNHEY, SVGAGI. The CDR3 DNA follows: TGTGCCAGCAGTCCCCGAGGGACAGTTTCTGAAAAACTGTTTTTT. This translates into CASSPRGTVSEKLFF.

V usage is TRBV10-1 and J usage is TRBJ2-3; D is possibly TRBD2 (5 bases). The CDR3 is 18 amino acids. V was cut by 2 bases and J by 2 bases, with 20 bases left in between. Germline values: CDR1 WNHNN, CDR2 SYGVQD (reference sequence). The CDR3 DNA is TGCGCCAGCAGTGAGCCCCGGACTGGGGAAACTAACACAGATACGCAGTATTTT. Protein product: CASSEPRTGETNTDTQYF.

This chain joins TRBV4-2 and TRBJ2-6; tentative D call: TRBD2 (6 bases). CDR1 and CDR2 from the germline V gene are LGHNA and YNFKEQ. V was pared by 1 base and J by 2 bases, with 6 bases between. CDR3 size: 15 residues. This chain's CDR3 is CASSQAGAGANVLTF. The CDR3 nucleotides read TGTGCCAGCAGCCAAGCGGGGGCTGGGGCCAACGTCCTGACTTTC.

The genes are TRBV6-1 and TRBJ2-5; perhaps TRBD1 as D (5 bases). Germline loops: CDR1 MNHNS, CDR2 SASEGT. This CDR3 contains 15 residues. Deletions cut 3 bases from V and 6 bases from J, with 17 bases between. The CDR3 DNA is TGTGCCAGCAGTGAGTCCCCAGGGCTAGGGCAGACCCAGTACTTC. It specifies CASSESPGLGQTQYF.

The rearrangement joins TRBV18 to TRBJ1-1, with D possibly TRBD1 on 5 matching bases. Between the trimmed V and J ends, which lost 3 bases and 4 bases, there was a span of 24 bases. Germline values: CDR1 KGHSH, CDR2 LQKENI. The CDR3 extends over 18 amino acids. For the CDR3, the DNA is TGTGCCAGCTCACCGGCGGGGCGAGCGGCATATGGGGTCACTGAAGCTTTCTTT. This codes for CASSPAGRAAYGVTEAFF.

The rearrangement uses TRBV7-9 and TRBJ2-3; 7 bases map to TRBD2. The CDR3 runs 17 residues. Germline V gene sequence: CDR1 SEHNR, CDR2 FQNEAQ (reference sequence). Trimming took 4 bases from V and 6 from J; bases not matched to a gene: 16. In nucleotides, the CDR3 is TGTGCCAGCAGCTCCGCCCCCGGGACCGGGGGGTGGGATACGCAGTATTTT. As protein: CASSSAPGTGGWDTQYF.

The rearrangement uses TRBV10-2 and TRBJ1-4; 8 positions match TRBD1. Germline V gene lookup returns CDR1 WSHSY and CDR2 SAAADI. Trimming removed 6 bases from V and 3 bases from J; junction bases left unmatched: 9. The CDR3 is made up of 16 amino acids. Here the CDR3 DNA reads TGCGCCAGCAGCCGAGGACAGGGTGGCCCTAATGAAAAACTGTTTTTT. Protein: CASSRGQGGPNEKLFF.

This clone has a single count. This rearrangement joins TRBV5-1 to TRBJ1-4; D is ambiguous. The length of the CDR3 is 14 residues. Trimming shortened V by 4 bases and J by 7 bases, and 14 bases separated the two germline ends. CDR1 SGHRS and CDR2 YFSETQ come from the germline V gene. The chain's CDR3 is CASSPVGYSEKLFF. CDR3 DNA sequence: TGCGCCAGCAGCCCTGTAGGTTACAGTGAAAAACTGTTTTTT.

This clone was observed a few times. V gene TRBV30 combines with J gene TRBJ1-6, with a weak D call TRBD1 (6 bases). Trimming took 5 bases from V and 9 from J, leaving 11 bases between them. The CDR3 spans 12 residues. Germline V gene data show CDR1 as GTSNPN and CDR2 as SVGIG (reference sequence). CDR3 loop: CAWGGRGSPLHF. In DNA form, the CDR3 reads TGTGCCTGGGGTGGCAGGGGTTCACCCCTCCACTTT.

J is TRBJ1-5 and V is TRBV6-5; the D gene is possibly TRBD1 (5 bases). Germline loops: CDR1 MNHEY, CDR2 SVGAGI. The V gene lost 8 bases and the J gene lost 2 bases, with 13 bases spanning the gap. This CDR3 spans 14 amino acids. This CDR3 is CASFGGSGNQPQHF. The CDR3 nucleotides are TGTGCCAGCTTCGGGGGGTCGGGCAATCAGCCCCAGCATTTT.

This rearrangement joins TRBV29-1 to TRBJ2-3; perhaps TRBD2 as D (6 bases). In germline, CDR1 is SQVTM, CDR2 ANQGSEA. V shed 4 bases and J shed 9 bases, with 17 bases lying between them. The CDR3 length is 13 residues. The CDR3 coding sequence is TGCAGCGTTGTGCAACGTCTTGGAGGGACGCAGTATTTT. It yields the protein CSVVQRLGGTQYF.

This chain uses TRBV6-5 with TRBJ1-5, with 8 bases lining up with TRBD1. The length of the CDR3 is 14 residues. Germline CDR1 is MNHEY and CDR2 is SVGAGI. J gave up 6 bases and V 6 bases, and 7 bases lay outside the gene matches. The CDR3 DNA sequence: TGTGCCAGCAGCGGGACAGGCCTGTTTCAGCCCCAGCATTTT. Its protein product is CASSGTGLFQPQHF.

CDR3 residues: CASNLAGREPYF. CDR3 DNA sequence: TGTGCCAGTAACCTAGCCGGGAGGGAGCCGTATTTT. The gene calls are TRBV19 and TRBJ2-3; 8 bases fit TRBD2. CDR1 and CDR2 from the germline V gene are LNHDA and SQIVND (reference sequence). This CDR3 is built from 12 residues. V trimming: 7 bases; J trimming: 14 bases; junction bases outside the gene matches: 11.

The rearrangement uses TRBV7-9 and TRBJ2-2; 12 nucleotides align to TRBD2. Trimming removed 0 bases from V and 7 bases from J; junction bases left unmatched: 9. Germline values: CDR1 SEHNR, CDR2 FQNEAQ (reference sequence). The CDR3 is 18 residues long. The CDR3 DNA reads TGTGCCAGCAGCTTAGCGGAACTAGCGGGAGGAAACGGCGGGGAGCTGTTTTTT. As protein: CASSLAELAGGNGGELFF.

J is TRBJ1-2 and V is TRBV27; 8 nucleotides line up with TRBD1. From germline, CDR1 is MNHEY and CDR2 SMNVEV (reference sequence). V shed 5 bases and J 5 bases; nucleotides not matched to a gene: 4. The CDR3 length is 13 residues. CDR3 coding DNA: TGTGCCAGCAGTAAGGACAGGGAATATGGCTACACCTTC. Translation: CASSKDREYGYTF.

The chain is built from TRBV5-1 and TRBJ1-1, with D unclear. The CDR3 totals 12 residues. V lost 5 bases and J lost 8, with 13 bases in between. Looked up from germline, CDR1 is SGHRS and CDR2 is YFSETQ. The CDR3 reads CASRDTRSEAFF. For the CDR3, the DNA is TGCGCCAGCAGAGATACTCGGTCGGAAGCTTTCTTT.

V usage is TRBV3-1 (or the pseudogene TRBV3-2) and J usage is TRBJ1-2, with TRBD1 identical over 7 bases. With 4 bases clipped from V and 6 bases from J, the junction kept 5 bases outside the gene matches. Germline V gene data show CDR1 as LGHDT and CDR2 as YNNKEL (reference sequence). The CDR3 sequence is 13 residues long. In nucleotides, the CDR3 is TGTGCCAGCAGCCGGAACAGGGGAAATGGCTACACCTTC. Encoded protein: CASSRNRGNGYTF.